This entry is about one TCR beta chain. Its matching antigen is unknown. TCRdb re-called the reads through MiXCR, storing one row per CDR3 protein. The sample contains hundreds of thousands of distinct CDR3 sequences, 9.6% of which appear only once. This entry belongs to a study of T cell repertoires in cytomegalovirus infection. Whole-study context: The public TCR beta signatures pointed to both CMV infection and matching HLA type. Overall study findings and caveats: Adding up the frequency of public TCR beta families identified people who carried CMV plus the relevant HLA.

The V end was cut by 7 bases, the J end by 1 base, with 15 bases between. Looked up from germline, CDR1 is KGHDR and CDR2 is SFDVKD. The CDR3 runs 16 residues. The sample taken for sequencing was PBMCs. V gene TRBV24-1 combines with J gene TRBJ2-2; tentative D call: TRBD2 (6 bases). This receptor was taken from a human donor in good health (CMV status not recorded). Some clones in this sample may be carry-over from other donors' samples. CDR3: CATSFRTTLNTGELFF. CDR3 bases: TGTGCCACCAGCTTCCGGACTACCTTGAACACCGGGGAGCTGTTTTTT.